These 6 T cell receptor beta chains share one sample of origin, sequenced in a study of blood T cell repertoires in COVID-19. Generated by immunoSEQ multiplex PCR, the TCRdb table keeps only in-frame clones and is missing some. The sample lists about 400,000 clones, over 75% occurring once. Sequencing used PBMCs or T cells enriched from blood (not recorded which). The origin of the receptors is a man aged 35 to 55 in a cohort exposed to, infected with or recovered from COVID-19 (not recorded which).

V usage is TRBV12-3 or TRBV12-4 and J usage is TRBJ2-7; D perhaps matches TRBD1 (5 bases). Trimming took 5 bases from V and 6 from J, leaving 11 bases between them. The length of the CDR3 is 12 residues. As DNA, the CDR3 is TGTGCCAGCAGTCCAGGGTTAGGCGAGCAGTACTTC. Amino acid sequence: CASSPGLGEQYF.

In this sample, this clone turned up once. This chain's CDR3 is CASSIGPMTGQFRVGHNEQFF. CDR3 sequence (DNA): TGTGCCAGTAGTATAGGCCCTATGACAGGTCAATTTAGGGTCGGCCACAATGAGCAGTTCTTC. This chain connects TRBV19 to TRBJ2-1, with a possible D match to TRBD1 (6 bases). The length of the CDR3 is 21 residues. Between the trimmed V and J ends, which lost 1 base and 5 bases, there was a span of 30 bases. Looked up from germline, CDR1 is LNHDA and CDR2 is SQIVND (reference sequence).

This clone was found once. The chain combines TRBV20-1 with TRBJ2-1; 7 bases fit TRBD2. The junction had 12 bases not matched to a gene; V was cut back by 6 bases and J by 7 bases. The germline CDR1 and CDR2 sequences are DFQATT and SNEGSKA (reference sequence). CDR3 size: 14 residues. CDR3 sequence reads: CSASGRETGNEQFF. In DNA, the CDR3 is TGCAGTGCCAGTGGGCGGGAGACTGGAAATGAGCAGTTCTTC.

Here the CDR3 DNA reads TGCAGTGCTAGATTCCAGTCTGAAGCTTTCTTT. Translation: CSARFQSEAFF. This rearrangement joins TRBV20-1 to TRBJ1-1; the D is unclear. The CDR3 totals 11 residues. Trimming took off 2 bases at V and 6 bases at J, with 7 bases between the two ends. Germline lookup yields CDR1 DFQATT and CDR2 SNEGSKA (reference sequence).

The chain carries TRBV5-6 and TRBJ2-2; weak D call: TRBD1 (5 bases). The germline V gene has CDR1 SGHDT and CDR2 YYEEEE. The CDR3 loop spans 13 amino acids. Trimming removed 2 bases from V and 6 bases from J, with 8 bases in between. CDR3 residues: CASSFGHPGELFF. CDR3 nucleotides: TGTGCCAGCAGCTTTGGACATCCCGGGGAGCTGTTTTTT.

This clone was recorded only once. The chain has TRBV18 and TRBJ1-5; D is uncertain. The CDR3 has 13 amino acids. The V end lost 4 bases, the J end lost 4 bases, and 8 bases lay between the germline ends. Germline values: CDR1 KGHSH, CDR2 LQKENI. This CDR3 reads CASSQQTNQPQHF. In DNA form, the CDR3 reads TGTGCCAGCTCACAACAGACAAATCAGCCCCAGCATTTT.